This T cell receptor beta chain came from a study of shared clonotypes between healthy human individuals. Worth noting for this clone: The same CDR3 can be traced to other DNA sequences in this sample.

Profiled with immunoSEQ multiplex PCR; TCRdb holds only in-frame clones, not every one. The sample consists of 2 million to 2.5 million clones, 85% to 95% of them appearing once. Splitting of CD4+ cells produced CD45RA+ naive and CD45RA-negative memory subsets. Per germline, CDR1 SNHLY and CDR2 FYNNEI. This CDR3 spans 14 amino acids. Trimming took 7 bases from V and 8 from J, leaving 17 bases between them. Sequencing was performed on naive CD4+ T cells sorted from blood. The subset was: CD45RA+ positively selected. The clonotype was recovered from a man aged 18-30 years in good health. This chain links TRBV2 with TRBJ1-4; D unresolved. The CDR3 DNA reads TGTGCCAGCAACCGTCTGGTGGGGAACGAAAAACTGTTTTTT. Translating gives CASNRLVGNEKLFF. The whole variable domain, remainder taken from reference TRBV2 and TRBJ1-4, is EPEVTQTPSHQVTQMGQEVILRCVPISNHLYFYWYRQILGQKVEFLVSFYNNEISEKSEIFDDQFSVERPDGSNFTLKIRSTKLEDSAMYFCASNRLVGNEKLFFGSGTQLSVL.